This TCR beta chain is from a study of blood T cell repertoires in COVID-19. CDR1 and CDR2 from the germline V gene are GTSNPN and SVGIG (reference sequence). This CDR3 contains 14 residues. The V segment lost 2 bases and the J segment 5 bases; nucleotides outside the gene matches: 5. In the original analysis: Counts of nucleated cells, estimated from reference gene primer amplification, were obtained. The table came from immunoSEQ multiplex PCR; TCRdb's copy has only in-frame clones and leaves some out. D and trimming were read from the DNA, whereas the V and J calls and clone size are those reported in that table. The data show over 250,000 clones, 75% to 90% seen once.

The TCR was taken from a man between 45 and 60 years old with acute or convalescent COVID-19. The chain combines TRBV30 with TRBJ2-1, with 8 bases that match TRBD2. The specimen was peripheral blood. CDR3 DNA: TGTGCCTGGAGTTGGGGGCGGGGGGACAATGAGCAGTTCTTC. Protein sequence: CAWSWGRGDNEQFF.